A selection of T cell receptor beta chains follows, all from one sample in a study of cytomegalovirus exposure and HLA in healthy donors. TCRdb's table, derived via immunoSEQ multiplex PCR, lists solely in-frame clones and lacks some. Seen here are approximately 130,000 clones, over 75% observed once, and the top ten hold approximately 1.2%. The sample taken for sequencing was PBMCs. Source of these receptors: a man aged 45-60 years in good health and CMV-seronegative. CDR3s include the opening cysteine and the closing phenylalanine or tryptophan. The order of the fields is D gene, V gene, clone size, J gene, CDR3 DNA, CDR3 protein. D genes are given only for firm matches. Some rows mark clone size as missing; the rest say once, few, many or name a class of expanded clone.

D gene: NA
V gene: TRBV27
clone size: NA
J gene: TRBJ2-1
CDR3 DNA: TGTGCCAGCAGTTTGAGCCCGGAGGGGCTCTACAATGAGCAGTTCTTC
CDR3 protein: CASSLSPEGLYNEQFF

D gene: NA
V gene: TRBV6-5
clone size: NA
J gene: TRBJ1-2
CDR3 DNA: TGTGCCAGCAGTTACTCGAGAGGCCAGTCGGGCTACACCTTC
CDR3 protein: CASSYSRGQSGYTF

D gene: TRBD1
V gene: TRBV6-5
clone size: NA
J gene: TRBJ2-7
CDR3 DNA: TGTGCCAGCAGCCTACAGGGGGCAGTCTACGAGCAGTACTTC
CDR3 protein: CASSLQGAVYEQYF

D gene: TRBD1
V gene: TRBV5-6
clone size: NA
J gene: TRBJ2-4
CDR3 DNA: TGTGCCAGCAAGACAGGGGTCGGAACCAAAAACATTCAGTACTTC
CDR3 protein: CASKTGVGTKNIQYF

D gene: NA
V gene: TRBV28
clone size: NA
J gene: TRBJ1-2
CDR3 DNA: TGTGCCAGCAGTTCCAACAGGTTTCTTAACTATGGCTACACCTTC
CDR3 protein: CASSSNRFLNYGYTF

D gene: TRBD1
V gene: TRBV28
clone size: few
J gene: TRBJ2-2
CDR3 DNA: TGTGCCAGCAGCGTACAGGGGTTTGGGAGCACCGGGGAGCTGTTTTTT
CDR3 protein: CASSVQGFGSTGELFF

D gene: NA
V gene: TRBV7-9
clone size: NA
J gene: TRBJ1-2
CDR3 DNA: TGTGCCAGCAGCACCGAGTATCTCTATGGCTACACCTTC
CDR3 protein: CASSTEYLYGYTF

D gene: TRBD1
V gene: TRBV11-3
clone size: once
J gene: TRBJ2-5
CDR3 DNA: TGTGCCAGCAGCGCCGACAGGGACCAAGAGACCCAGTACTTC
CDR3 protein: CASSADRDQETQYF

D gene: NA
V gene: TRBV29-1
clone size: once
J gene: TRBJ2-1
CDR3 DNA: TGCAGCGTTGAACCCCGCCCGGGTGCAACCCAGGGGCAGTTCTTC
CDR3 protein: CSVEPRPGATQGQFF

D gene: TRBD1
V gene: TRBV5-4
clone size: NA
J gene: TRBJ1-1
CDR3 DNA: TGTGCCAGCAGCTTGGTTGGGACAGGGGGCACTGAAGCTTTCTTT
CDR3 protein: CASSLVGTGGTEAFF

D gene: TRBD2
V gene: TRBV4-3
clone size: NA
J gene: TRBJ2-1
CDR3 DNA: TGCGCCAGCAGCCAAGAACTAGCGGGAGCGTACAATGAGCAGTTCTTC
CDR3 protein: CASSQELAGAYNEQFF

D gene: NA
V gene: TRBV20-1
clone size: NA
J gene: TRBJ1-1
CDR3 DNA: TGCAGTGCGACACCTAACACTGAAGCTTTCTTT
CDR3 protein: CSATPNTEAFF

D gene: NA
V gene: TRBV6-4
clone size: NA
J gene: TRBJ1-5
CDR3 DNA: TGTGCCAGCAGTGCGGACAAGAATCAGCCCCAGCATTTT
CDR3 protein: CASSADKNQPQHF

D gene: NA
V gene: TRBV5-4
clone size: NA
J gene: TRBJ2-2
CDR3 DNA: TGTGCCAGCAGCTTGGCCTACAGGGAAGCGAGGAGCGGGGAGCTGTTTTTT
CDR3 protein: CASSLAYREARSGELFF

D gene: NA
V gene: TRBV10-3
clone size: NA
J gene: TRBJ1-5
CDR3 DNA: TGTGCCATCAGTGAGGGGCAGGGAGGAAGCAATCAGCCCCAGCATTTT
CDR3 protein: CAISEGQGGSNQPQHF

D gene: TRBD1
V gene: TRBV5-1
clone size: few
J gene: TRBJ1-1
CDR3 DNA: TGCGCCAGCAGCACGGGACAGGGGAGGAGTGCTGAAGCTTTCTTT
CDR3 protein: CASSTGQGRSAEAFF

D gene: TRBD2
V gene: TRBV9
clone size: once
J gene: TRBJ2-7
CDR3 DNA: TGTGCCAGCAGCGTAGGTCCCGGCGGGAGGGTGTCCTACGAGCAGTACTTC
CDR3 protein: CASSVGPGGRVSYEQYF

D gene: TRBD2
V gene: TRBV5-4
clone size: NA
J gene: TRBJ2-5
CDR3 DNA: TGTGCCAGCAGCGGGGGACTAGCAGAATACCAAGAGACCCAGTACTTC
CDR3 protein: CASSGGLAEYQETQYF

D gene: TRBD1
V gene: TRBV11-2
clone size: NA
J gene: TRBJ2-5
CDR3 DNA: TGTGCCAGCAGCTTAGCAGGGGGCGTAGAGACCCAGTACTTC
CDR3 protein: CASSLAGGVETQYF

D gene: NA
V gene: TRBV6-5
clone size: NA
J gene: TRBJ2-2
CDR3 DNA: TGTGCTAGGCGGGATTACACCGGGGAGCTGTTTTTT
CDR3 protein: CARRDYTGELFF

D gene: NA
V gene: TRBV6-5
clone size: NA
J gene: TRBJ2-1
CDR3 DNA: TGTGCCAGCAGTTATTTTCAACCGAGCTCCTACAATGAGCAGTTCTTC
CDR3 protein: CASSYFQPSSYNEQFF

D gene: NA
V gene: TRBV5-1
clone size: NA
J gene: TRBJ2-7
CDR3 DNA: TGCGCCAGCAGCTTGGGACCGGGAGTGTCCTACGAGCAGTACTTC
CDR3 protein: CASSLGPGVSYEQYF

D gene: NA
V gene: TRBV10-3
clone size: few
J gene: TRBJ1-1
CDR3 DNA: TGTGCCATCAGTGCGACAGGCCCAGGAGCTTTCTTT
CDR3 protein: CAISATGPGAFF

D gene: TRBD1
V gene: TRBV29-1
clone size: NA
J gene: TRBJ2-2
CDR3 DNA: TGCAGCGGCCTCAAGGGACAGGGGACCGCGAACACCGGGGAGCTGTTTTTT
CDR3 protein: CSGLKGQGTANTGELFF

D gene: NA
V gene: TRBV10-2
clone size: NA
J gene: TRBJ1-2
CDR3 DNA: TGCGCCAGCAGTGAGTCCAGGGATCTCGGTGGCTACACCTTC
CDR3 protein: CASSESRDLGGYTF

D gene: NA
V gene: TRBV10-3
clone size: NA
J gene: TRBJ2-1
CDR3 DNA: TGTGCCATCAGAGACAGCTCAGGGGTCTCCTACAATGAGCAGTTCTTC
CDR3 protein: CAIRDSSGVSYNEQFF

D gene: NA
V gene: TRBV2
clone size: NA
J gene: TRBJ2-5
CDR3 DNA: TGTGCCAGCAGTGAACAGGGGCCTCAGGAGACCCAGTACTTC
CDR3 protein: CASSEQGPQETQYF

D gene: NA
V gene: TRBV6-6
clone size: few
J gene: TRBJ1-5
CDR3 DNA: TGTGCCAGCAGTTTGACAGACGAAGGTCAGCCCCAGCATTTT
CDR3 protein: CASSLTDEGQPQHF

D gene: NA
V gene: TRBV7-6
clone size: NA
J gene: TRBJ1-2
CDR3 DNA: TGTGCCAGCAGCCCGAGCAGGTTCGGCTACACCTTC
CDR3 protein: CASSPSRFGYTF

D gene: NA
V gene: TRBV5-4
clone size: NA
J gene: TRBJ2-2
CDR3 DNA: TGTGCCAGCCGCCGAGAGGGTCTGGGTACCGGGGAGCTGTTTTTT
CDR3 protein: CASRREGLGTGELFF

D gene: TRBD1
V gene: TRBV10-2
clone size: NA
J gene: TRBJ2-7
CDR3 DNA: TGCGCCAGCAGTGAAACTAGTAAGGGACAGTACTCCTACGAGCAGTACTTC
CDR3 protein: CASSETSKGQYSYEQYF

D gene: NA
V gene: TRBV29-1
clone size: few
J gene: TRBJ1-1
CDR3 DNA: TGCAGCGTTGAAGTAGGGGTTTCTGAAGCTTTCTTT
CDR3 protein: CSVEVGVSEAFF

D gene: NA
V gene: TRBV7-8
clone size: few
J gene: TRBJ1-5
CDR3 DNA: TGTGCCAGCAGCTCCAGCGGAGGGTATCAGCCCCAGCATTTT
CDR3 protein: CASSSSGGYQPQHF

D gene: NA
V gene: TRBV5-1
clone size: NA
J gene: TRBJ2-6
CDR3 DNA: TGCGCCAGCAGCCCCCAGGGTTTCGGGGCCAACGTCCTGACTTTC
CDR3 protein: CASSPQGFGANVLTF

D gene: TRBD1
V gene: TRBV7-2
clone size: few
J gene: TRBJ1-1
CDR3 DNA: TGTGCCAGCAGCCAGACAGGGTGGACTGAAGCTTTCTTT
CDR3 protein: CASSQTGWTEAFF

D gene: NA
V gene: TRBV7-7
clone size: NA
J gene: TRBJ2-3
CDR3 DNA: TGTGCTAGCAGGTTGCGAGATACGCAGTATTTT
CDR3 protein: CASRLRDTQYF

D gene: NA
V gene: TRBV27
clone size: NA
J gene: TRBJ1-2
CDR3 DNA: TGTGCCAGCAGTTTATTTCAGACAGGCGCCTATGGCTACACCTTC
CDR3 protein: CASSLFQTGAYGYTF

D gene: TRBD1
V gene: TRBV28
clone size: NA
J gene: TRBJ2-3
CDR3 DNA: TGTGCCAGCAGTCCCCCCGGGACAGTATCAGATACGCAGTATTTT
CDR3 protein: CASSPPGTVSDTQYF

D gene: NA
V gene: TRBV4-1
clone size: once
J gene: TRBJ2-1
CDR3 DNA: TGCGCCAGCAGCCCCAGACTAAGGCGAGGGAATGAGCAGTTCTTC
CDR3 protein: CASSPRLRRGNEQFF

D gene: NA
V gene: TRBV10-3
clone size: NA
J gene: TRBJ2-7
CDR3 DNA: TGTGCCATCAGTGAGTTTCGGGACTACGAGCAGTACTTC
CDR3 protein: CAISEFRDYEQYF

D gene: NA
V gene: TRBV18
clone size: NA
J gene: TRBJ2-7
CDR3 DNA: TGTGCCAGCTCACCACCGTGGGGGGGCTTCGACTTC
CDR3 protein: CASSPPWGGFDF

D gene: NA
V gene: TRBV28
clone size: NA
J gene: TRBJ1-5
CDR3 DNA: TGTGCCAGCAGTTTCAGGGAGGATCAGCCCCAGCATTTT
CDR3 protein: CASSFREDQPQHF

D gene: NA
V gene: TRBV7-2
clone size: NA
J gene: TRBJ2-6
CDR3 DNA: TGTGCCAGCAGCTTAGCTTTACTGAACTCTGGGGCCAACGTCCTGACTTTC
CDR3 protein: CASSLALLNSGANVLTF

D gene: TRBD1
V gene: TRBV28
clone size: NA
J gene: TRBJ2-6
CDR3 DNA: TGTGCCAGCAGGGGGACAGGGGGATCCTCTGGGGCCAACGTCCTGACTTTC
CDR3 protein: CASRGTGGSSGANVLTF

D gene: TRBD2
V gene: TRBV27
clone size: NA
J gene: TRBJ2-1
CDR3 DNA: TGTGCCAGCAGTTCCCCCAGACAGGCGGGGGGAAATGAGCAGTTCTTC
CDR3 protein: CASSSPRQAGGNEQFF

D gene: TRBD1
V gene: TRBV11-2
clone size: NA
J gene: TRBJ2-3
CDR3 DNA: TGTGCCAGCAGCAGACGAGGGACAGGGGTAACAGATACGCAGTATTTT
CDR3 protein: CASSRRGTGVTDTQYF

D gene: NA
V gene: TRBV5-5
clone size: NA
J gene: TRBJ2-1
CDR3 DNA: TGTGCCATCTCAGTGGGGCCAGACAATGAGCAGTTCTTC
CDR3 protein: CAISVGPDNEQFF

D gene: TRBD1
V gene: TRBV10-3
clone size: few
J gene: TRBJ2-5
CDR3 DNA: TGTGCCATCAGAACCTCAGACAGGGTCTCGGAGACCCAGTACTTC
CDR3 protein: CAIRTSDRVSETQYF

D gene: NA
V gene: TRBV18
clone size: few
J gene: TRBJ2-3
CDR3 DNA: TGTGCCAGCTCACCAGTGAGCAACACAGATACGCAGTATTTT
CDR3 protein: CASSPVSNTDTQYF

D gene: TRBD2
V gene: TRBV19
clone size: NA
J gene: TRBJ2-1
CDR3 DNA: TGTGCCAGTAGTGACGCCCCCTTAGCGGGAGGGCCGGGTGATGAGCAGTTCTTC
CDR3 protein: CASSDAPLAGGPGDEQFF

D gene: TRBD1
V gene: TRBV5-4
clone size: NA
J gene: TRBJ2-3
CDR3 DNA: TGTGCCAGCAGATCTGACAGGGCGAATACGCAGTATTTT
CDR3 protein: CASRSDRANTQYF

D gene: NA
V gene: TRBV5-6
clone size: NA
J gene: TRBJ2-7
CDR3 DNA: TGTGCCAGCAGCTTGAGGGGCGGGATCTCCTACGAGCAGTACTTC
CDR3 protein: CASSLRGGISYEQYF

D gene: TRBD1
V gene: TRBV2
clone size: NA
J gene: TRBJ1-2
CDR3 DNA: TGTGCCAGCAGTACCGGGACAGGGGTATATGGCTACACCTTC
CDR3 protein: CASSTGTGVYGYTF

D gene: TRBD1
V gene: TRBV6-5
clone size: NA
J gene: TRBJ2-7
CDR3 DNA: TGTGCCAGCAGTTTGCATGGACAGGGTAACTACGAGCAGTACTTC
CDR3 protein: CASSLHGQGNYEQYF

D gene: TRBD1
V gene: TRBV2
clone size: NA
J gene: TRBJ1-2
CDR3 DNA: TGTGCCAGCAGTGAATTAACAGGGGGTTATGGCTACACCTTC
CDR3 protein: CASSELTGGYGYTF

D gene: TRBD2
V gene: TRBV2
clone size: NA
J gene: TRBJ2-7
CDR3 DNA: TGTGCCAGCGGAAGGACTAGCGGGCCCTACGAGCAGTACTTC
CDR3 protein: CASGRTSGPYEQYF

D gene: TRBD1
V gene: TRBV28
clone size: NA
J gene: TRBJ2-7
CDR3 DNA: TGTGCCAGTATTCACAGGGGGCGCGGGTACGAGCAGTACTTC
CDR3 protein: CASIHRGRGYEQYF

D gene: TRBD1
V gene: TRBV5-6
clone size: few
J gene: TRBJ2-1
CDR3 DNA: TGTGCCAGCAGCCGAAGACAGGGCACCTACAATGAGCAGTTCTTC
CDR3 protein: CASSRRQGTYNEQFF